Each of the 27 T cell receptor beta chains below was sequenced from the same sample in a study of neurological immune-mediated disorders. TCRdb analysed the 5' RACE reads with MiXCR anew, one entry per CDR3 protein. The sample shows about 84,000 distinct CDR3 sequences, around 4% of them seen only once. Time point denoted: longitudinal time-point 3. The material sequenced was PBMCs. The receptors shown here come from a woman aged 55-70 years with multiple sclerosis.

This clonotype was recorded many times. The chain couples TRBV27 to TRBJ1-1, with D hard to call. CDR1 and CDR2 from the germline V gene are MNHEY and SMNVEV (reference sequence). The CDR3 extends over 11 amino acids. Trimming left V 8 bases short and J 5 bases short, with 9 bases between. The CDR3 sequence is CASQLGTEAFF. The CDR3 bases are TGTGCCAGCCAACTCGGGACTGAAGCTTTCTTT.

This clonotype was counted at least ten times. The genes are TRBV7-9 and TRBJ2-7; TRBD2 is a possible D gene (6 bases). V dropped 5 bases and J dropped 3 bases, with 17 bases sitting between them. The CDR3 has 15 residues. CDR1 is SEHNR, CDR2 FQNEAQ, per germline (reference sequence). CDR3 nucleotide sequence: TGTGCCAGCAGCCCAAAAGGGCAGGGAGGCTACGAGCAGTACTTC. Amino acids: CASSPKGQGGYEQYF.

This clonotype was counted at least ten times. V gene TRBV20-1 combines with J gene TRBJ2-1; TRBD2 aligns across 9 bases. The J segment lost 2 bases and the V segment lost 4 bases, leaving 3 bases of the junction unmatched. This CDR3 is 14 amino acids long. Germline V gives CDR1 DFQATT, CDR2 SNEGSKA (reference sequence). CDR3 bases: TGCAGTGCTAAACTAGCGGGCACCTACAATGAGCAGTTCTTC. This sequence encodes CSAKLAGTYNEQFF.

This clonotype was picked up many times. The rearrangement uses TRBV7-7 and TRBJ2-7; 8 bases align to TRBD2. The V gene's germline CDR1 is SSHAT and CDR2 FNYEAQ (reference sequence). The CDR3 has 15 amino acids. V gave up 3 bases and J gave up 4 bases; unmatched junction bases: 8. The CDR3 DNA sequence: TGTGCCAGCAGCTTGGCCTCGGGAGGGGAATACGAGCAGTACTTC. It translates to CASSLASGGEYEQYF. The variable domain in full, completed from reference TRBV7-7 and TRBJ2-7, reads GAGVSQSPRYKVTKRGQDVTLRCDPISSHATLYWYQQALGQGPEFLTYFNYEAQPDKSGLPSDRFSAERPEGSISTLTIQRTEQRDSAMYRCASSLASGGEYEQYFGPGTRLTVT.

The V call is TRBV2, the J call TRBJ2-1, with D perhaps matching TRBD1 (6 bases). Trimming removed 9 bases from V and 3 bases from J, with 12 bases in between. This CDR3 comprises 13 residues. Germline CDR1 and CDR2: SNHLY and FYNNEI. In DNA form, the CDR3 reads TGTGCCAGTATAGGACAGTTCTACAATGAGCAGTTCTTC. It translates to CASIGQFYNEQFF. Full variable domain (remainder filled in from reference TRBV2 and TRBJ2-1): EPEVTQTPSHQVTQMGQEVILRCVPISNHLYFYWYRQILGQKVEFLVSFYNNEISEKSEIFDDQFSVERPDGSNFTLKIRSTKLEDSAMYFCASIGQFYNEQFFGPGTRLTVL.

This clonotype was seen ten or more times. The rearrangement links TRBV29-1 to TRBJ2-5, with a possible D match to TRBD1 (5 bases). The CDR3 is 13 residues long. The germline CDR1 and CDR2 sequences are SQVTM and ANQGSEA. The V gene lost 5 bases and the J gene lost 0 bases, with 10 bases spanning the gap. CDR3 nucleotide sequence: TGCAGCGTTTGGGCAGGGCACCAAGAGACCCAGTACTTC. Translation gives CSVWAGHQETQYF.

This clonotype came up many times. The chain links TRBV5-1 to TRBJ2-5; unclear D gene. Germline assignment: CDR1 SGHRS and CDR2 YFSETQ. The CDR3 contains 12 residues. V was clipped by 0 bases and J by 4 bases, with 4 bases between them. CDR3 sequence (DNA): TGCGCCAGCAGCTTGGCCCCAGAGACCCAGTACTTC. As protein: CASSLAPETQYF.

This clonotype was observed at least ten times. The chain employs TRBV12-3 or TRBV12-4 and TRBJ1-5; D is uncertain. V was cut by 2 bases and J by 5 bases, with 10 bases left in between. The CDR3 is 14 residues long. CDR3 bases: TGTGCCAGCAGTTTAACACACCTTGATCAGCCCCAGCATTTT. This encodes CASSLTHLDQPQHF.

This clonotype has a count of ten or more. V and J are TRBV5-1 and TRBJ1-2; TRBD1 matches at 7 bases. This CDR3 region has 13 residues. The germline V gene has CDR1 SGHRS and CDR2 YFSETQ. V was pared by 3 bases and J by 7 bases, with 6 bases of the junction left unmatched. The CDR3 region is CASSSPGGSGYTF. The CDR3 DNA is TGCGCCAGCAGCTCCCCAGGGGGAAGTGGCTACACCTTC.

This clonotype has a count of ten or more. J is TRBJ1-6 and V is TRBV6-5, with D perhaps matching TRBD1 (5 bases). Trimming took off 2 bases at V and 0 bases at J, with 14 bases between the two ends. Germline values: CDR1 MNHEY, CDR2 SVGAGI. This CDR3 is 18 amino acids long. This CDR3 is CASSYETPGSSYNSPLHF. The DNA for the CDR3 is TGTGCCAGCAGTTACGAAACACCAGGGAGCTCCTATAATTCACCCCTCCACTTT.

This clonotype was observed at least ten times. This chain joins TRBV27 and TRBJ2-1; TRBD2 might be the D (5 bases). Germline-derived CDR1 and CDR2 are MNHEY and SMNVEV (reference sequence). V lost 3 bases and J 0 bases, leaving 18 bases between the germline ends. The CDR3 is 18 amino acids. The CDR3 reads CASSLDPGWLGSYNEQFF. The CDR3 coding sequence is TGTGCCAGCAGTTTGGACCCGGGGTGGTTGGGCTCCTACAATGAGCAGTTCTTC.

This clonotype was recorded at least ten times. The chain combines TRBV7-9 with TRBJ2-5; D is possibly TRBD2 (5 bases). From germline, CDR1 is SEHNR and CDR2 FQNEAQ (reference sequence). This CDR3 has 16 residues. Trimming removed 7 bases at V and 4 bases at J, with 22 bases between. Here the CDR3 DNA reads TGTGCCAGCAACGCACGAGCTATAGAGCGGCCAGAGACCCAGTACTTC. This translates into CASNARAIERPETQYF.

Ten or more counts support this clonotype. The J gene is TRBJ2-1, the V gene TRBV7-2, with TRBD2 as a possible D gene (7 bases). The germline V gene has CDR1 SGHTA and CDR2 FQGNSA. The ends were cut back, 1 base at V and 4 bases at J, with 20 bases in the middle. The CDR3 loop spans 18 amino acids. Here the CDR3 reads CASSLVLARGRGYNEQFF. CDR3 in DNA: TGTGCCAGCAGCTTAGTTTTAGCGCGGGGGCGGGGGTACAATGAGCAGTTCTTC.

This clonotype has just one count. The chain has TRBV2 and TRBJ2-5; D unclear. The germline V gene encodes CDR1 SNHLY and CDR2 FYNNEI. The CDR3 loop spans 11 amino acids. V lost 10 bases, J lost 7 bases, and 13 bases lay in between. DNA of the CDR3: TGTGCCACCACTCCTTCGGGGACCCAGTACTTC. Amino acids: CATTPSGTQYF.

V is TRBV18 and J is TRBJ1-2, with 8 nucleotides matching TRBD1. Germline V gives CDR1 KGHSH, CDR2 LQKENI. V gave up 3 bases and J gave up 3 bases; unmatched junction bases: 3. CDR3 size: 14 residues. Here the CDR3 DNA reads TGTGCCAGCTCACCGTCAGGGGGCGACTATGGCTACACCTTC. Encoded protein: CASSPSGGDYGYTF.

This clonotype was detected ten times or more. The CDR3 DNA reads as TGTGCCAGCAGCTTAGAGGGGGGGTCCACTGAAGCTTTCTTT. Translated, it gives CASSLEGGSTEAFF. This rearrangement joins TRBV7-8 to TRBJ1-1; a weak D match, TRBD1 (6 bases). Germline-derived CDR1 and CDR2 are SGHVS and FQNEAQ. Trimming cost V 1 base and J 4 bases, with 10 bases left between them. The CDR3 sequence is 14 residues long.

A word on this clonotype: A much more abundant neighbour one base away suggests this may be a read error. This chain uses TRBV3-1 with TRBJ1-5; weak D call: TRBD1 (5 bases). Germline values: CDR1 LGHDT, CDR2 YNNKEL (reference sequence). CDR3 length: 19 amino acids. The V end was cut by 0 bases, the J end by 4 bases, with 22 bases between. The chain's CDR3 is CASSQDRKTAGINNQPQHF. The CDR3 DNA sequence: TGTGCCAGCAGCCAAGACAGGAAGACAGCCGGGATTAATAATCAGCCCCAGCATTTT.

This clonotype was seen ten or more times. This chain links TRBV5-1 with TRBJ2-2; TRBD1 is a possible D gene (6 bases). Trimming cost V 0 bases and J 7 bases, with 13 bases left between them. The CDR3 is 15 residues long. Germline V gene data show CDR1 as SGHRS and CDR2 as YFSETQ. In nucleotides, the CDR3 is TGCGCCAGCAGCTTGGAAGGGACACAAGGCGGGGAGCTGTTTTTT. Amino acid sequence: CASSLEGTQGGELFF.

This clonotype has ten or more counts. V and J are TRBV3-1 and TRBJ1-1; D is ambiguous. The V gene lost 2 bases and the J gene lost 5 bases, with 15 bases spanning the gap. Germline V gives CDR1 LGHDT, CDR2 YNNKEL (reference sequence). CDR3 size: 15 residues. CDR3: CASSQSLPPGTEAFF. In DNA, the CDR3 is TGTGCCAGCAGCCAATCCCTACCACCGGGGACTGAAGCTTTCTTT. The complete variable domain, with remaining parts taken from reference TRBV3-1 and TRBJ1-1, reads DTAVSQTPKYLVTQMGNDKSIKCEQNLGHDTMYWYKQDSKKFLKIMFSYNNKELIINETVPNRFSPKSPDKAHLNLHINSLELGDSAVYFCASSQSLPPGTEAFFGQGTRLTVV.

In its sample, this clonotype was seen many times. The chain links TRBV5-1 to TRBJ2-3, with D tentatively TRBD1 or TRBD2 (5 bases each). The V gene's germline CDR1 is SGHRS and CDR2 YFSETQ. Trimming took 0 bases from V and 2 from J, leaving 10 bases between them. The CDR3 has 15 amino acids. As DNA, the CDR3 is TGCGCCAGCAGCTTGGGGTTGGGGGACACAGATACGCAGTATTTT. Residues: CASSLGLGDTDTQYF.

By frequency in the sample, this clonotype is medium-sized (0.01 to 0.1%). CDR3: CASSLLGQGAGELFF. In nucleotides, the CDR3 is TGTGCCAGCAGCTTACTGGGACAGGGGGCCGGGGAGCTGTTTTTT. V and J are TRBV11-2 and TRBJ2-2; 11 bases align to TRBD1. Germline values: CDR1 SGHAT, CDR2 FQNNGV. V trimming: 2 bases; J trimming: 6 bases; junction bases outside the gene matches: 2. This CDR3 has 15 amino acids.

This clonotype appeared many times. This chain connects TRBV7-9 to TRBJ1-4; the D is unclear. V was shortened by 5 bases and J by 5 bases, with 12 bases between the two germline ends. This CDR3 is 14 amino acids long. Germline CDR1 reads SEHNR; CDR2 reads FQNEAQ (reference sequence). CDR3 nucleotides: TGTGCCAGCAGCACCCGTTGGGCGAATGAAAAACTGTTTTTT. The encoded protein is CASSTRWANEKLFF. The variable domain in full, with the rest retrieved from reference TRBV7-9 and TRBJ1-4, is DTGVSQNPRHKITKRGQNVTFRCDPISEHNRLYWYRQTLGQGPEFLTYFQNEAQLEKSRLLSDRFSAERPKGSFSTLEIQRTEQGDSAMYLCASSTRWANEKLFFGSGTQLSVL.

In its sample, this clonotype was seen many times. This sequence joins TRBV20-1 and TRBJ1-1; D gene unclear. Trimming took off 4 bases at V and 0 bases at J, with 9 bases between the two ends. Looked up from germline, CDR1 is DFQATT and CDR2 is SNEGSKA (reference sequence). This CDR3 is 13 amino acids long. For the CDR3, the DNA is TGCAGTGCTACAGGCCAAATGAACACTGAAGCTTTCTTT. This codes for CSATGQMNTEAFF.

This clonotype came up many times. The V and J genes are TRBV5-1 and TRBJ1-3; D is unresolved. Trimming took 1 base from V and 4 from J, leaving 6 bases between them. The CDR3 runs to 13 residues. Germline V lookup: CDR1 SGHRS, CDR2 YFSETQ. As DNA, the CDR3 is TGCGCCAGCAGCTTGTATCTGGGAAACACCATATATTTT. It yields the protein CASSLYLGNTIYF.

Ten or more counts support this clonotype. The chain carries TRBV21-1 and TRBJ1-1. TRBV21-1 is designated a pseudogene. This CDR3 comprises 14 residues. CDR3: CASSTPRGNTEAFF. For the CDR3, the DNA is TGTGCCAGCAGCACTCCCCGTGGGAACACTGAAGCTTTCTTT.

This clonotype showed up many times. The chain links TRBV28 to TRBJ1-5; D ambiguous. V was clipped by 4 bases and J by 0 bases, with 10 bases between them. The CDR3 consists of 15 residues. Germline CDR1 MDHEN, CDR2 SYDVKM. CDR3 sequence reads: CASSSTWYSNQPQHF. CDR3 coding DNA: TGTGCCAGCAGTTCAACCTGGTATAGCAATCAGCCCCAGCATTTT.

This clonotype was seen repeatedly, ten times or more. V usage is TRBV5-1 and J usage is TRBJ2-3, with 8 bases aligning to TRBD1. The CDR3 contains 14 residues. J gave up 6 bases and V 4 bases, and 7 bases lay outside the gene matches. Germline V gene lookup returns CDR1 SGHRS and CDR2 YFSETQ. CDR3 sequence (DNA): TGCGCCAGCAGCCCTGACAGGGGTGTGGATACGCAGTATTTT. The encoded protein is CASSPDRGVDTQYF.